This TCR beta chain originates from a study of blood T cell repertoires in COVID-19. Study information: Italy, Spain and the United States were the sources of the convalescent and acute COVID-19 samples. Nucleic acid was either cDNA or gDNA, and it came from T cells, B-cell-depleted T cells, or PBMCs.

Authors' analysis steps: For nucleated cells, counts were estimated from reference gene primer amplification. Repertoires were generated with immunoSEQ multiplex PCR, while TCRdb's copy carries only in-frame clones and drops some. D and trimming were read from the DNA, whereas the V and J calls and clone size are those reported in that table. Among tens of thousands of clones listed, around 80% were seen once. Germline V CDR1 and CDR2: MDHEN, SYDVKM. V dropped 6 bases and J dropped 7 bases, with 23 bases sitting between them. This CDR3 has 16 residues. The sequencing input was peripheral blood. V is TRBV28 and J is TRBJ2-3; a possible D gene is TRBD2 (6 bases). The sequence derives from an elderly woman with active or convalescent COVID-19. The CDR3 reads CASSLTDGGRLNTQYF. The DNA of the CDR3 is TGTGCCAGCAGCTTAACGGATGGGGGGAGGTTAAATACGCAGTATTTT.